This T cell receptor beta chain emerged from a study of T cell changes during pregnancy in multiple sclerosis. TCRdb keeps only in-frame clones here, not all; method: immunoSEQ multiplex PCR. Here the sample spans 46,000 or so clones, 93% being singletons. CDR3 size: 14 residues. This TCR was recovered from a female donor with multiple sclerosis, enrolled in a pregnancy study. The chain carries TRBV21-1 and TRBJ1-6. TRBV21-1 represents a pseudogene. The sequencing here drew on CD8+ T cells from peripheral blood mononuclear cells, taken after pregnancy. CDR3 residues: CASRNWSHVGGFHF. As DNA, the CDR3 is TGTGCCAGTCGTAATTGGAGCCACGTGGGGGGATTCCACTTT.